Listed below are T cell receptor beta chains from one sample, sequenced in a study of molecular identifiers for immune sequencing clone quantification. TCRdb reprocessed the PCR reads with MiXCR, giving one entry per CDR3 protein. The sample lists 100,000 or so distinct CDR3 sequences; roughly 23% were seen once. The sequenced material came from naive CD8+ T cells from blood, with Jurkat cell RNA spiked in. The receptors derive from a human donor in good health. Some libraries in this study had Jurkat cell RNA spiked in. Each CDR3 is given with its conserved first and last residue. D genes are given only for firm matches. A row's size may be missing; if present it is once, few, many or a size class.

CDR3nt: TGTGCCAGCAGCGCATCGGGGACCTACACTAACTACAATGAGCAGTTCTTC; CDR3aa: CASSASGTYTNYNEQFF; v_gene: TRBV9; abundance: many; d_gene: -; j_gene: TRBJ2-1
CDR3nt: TGTGCCAGCAGCTTAAAGATAGGAACTCAAAACATTCAGTACTTC; CDR3aa: CASSLKIGTQNIQYF; v_gene: TRBV7-9; abundance: many; d_gene: -; j_gene: TRBJ2-4
CDR3nt: TGTGCCAGCAGTTTGGTCCCCCCTCCCGATACGCAGTATTTT; CDR3aa: CASSLVPPPDTQYF; v_gene: TRBV12-3/TRBV12-4; abundance: many; d_gene: -; j_gene: TRBJ2-3
CDR3nt: TGTGCCAGCGTCGTTTTTGACACTGAAGCTTTCTTT; CDR3aa: CASVVFDTEAFF; v_gene: TRBV6-1; abundance: -; d_gene: -; j_gene: TRBJ1-1
CDR3nt: TGTGCCACCAGTGACCACTTGCCCAGTGGCACAGATACGCAGTATTTT; CDR3aa: CATSDHLPSGTDTQYF; v_gene: TRBV24-1; abundance: many; d_gene: -; j_gene: TRBJ2-3
CDR3nt: TGTGCCAGCAGTTCGGCGGGAGGATCTAACGAGCAGTACTTC; CDR3aa: CASSSAGGSNEQYF; v_gene: TRBV27; abundance: many; d_gene: TRBD2; j_gene: TRBJ2-7
CDR3nt: TGTGCCAGCAGCATCGGACAGGGTGCTAATGAAAAACTGTTTTTT; CDR3aa: CASSIGQGANEKLFF; v_gene: TRBV9; abundance: few; d_gene: TRBD1; j_gene: TRBJ1-4
CDR3nt: TGTGCCAGCAGTGGCAGGACAGGGCCCTCCTACGAGCAGTACTTC; CDR3aa: CASSGRTGPSYEQYF; v_gene: TRBV2; abundance: many; d_gene: TRBD1; j_gene: TRBJ2-7
CDR3nt: TGTGCCAGCAGTGAAGTCGGCGGGAGGGCACCCGCTGAGCAGTTCTTC; CDR3aa: CASSEVGGRAPAEQFF; v_gene: TRBV6-1; abundance: -; d_gene: TRBD2; j_gene: TRBJ2-1
CDR3nt: TGTGCCAGCAGTTTGGGATTTATGGGAGACAATGAGCAGTTCTTC; CDR3aa: CASSLGFMGDNEQFF; v_gene: TRBV28; abundance: -; d_gene: -; j_gene: TRBJ2-1
CDR3nt: TGTGCCAGCAGCTTGTGGGAGGTGGAGAGATATGGGGTCAACGTCCTGACTTTC; CDR3aa: CASSLWEVERYGVNVLTF; v_gene: TRBV5-6; abundance: -; d_gene: -; j_gene: TRBJ2-6
CDR3nt: TGTGCCAGCACTCTACTAGCGGGAGGTGCAGATACGCAGTATTTT; CDR3aa: CASTLLAGGADTQYF; v_gene: TRBV27; abundance: many; d_gene: TRBD2; j_gene: TRBJ2-3
CDR3nt: TGCGCCAGCAGCCAAGAGGGGGGGGCCCCACAGCCCCAGCATTTT; CDR3aa: CASSQEGGAPQPQHF; v_gene: TRBV4-1; abundance: many; d_gene: -; j_gene: TRBJ1-5
CDR3nt: TGCAGTGCTAGGCCTCCTGACCTTTACACTGAAGCTTTCTTT; CDR3aa: CSARPPDLYTEAFF; v_gene: TRBV20-1; abundance: many; d_gene: -; j_gene: TRBJ1-1
CDR3nt: TGTGCCAGCAGACCGACTAGCGGGGAGGCCGAGCAGTACTTC; CDR3aa: CASRPTSGEAEQYF; v_gene: TRBV7-9; abundance: -; d_gene: TRBD2; j_gene: TRBJ2-7
CDR3nt: TGTGCCAGCACACCGGGACTGCTTGTTGCCGGGGAGCTGTTTTTT; CDR3aa: CASTPGLLVAGELFF; v_gene: TRBV27; abundance: -; d_gene: -; j_gene: TRBJ2-2
CDR3nt: TGCGCCAGCAGCCAAAACAAGGGTAGAACTGAAGCTTTCTTT; CDR3aa: CASSQNKGRTEAFF; v_gene: TRBV4-1; abundance: few; d_gene: -; j_gene: TRBJ1-1
CDR3nt: TGCAGTGCTAGAGATCCTGGGGAACGTACGCAGTATTTT; CDR3aa: CSARDPGERTQYF; v_gene: TRBV20-1; abundance: many; d_gene: -; j_gene: TRBJ2-3
CDR3nt: TGCGCCAGCAGCCAAGAGGGCGGGTTCGCAGATACGCAGTATTTT; CDR3aa: CASSQEGGFADTQYF; v_gene: TRBV4-3; abundance: many; d_gene: -; j_gene: TRBJ2-3
CDR3nt: TGTGCCAGCAGCGTCGAGCTTACTACCTATGGCTACACCTTC; CDR3aa: CASSVELTTYGYTF; v_gene: TRBV5-8; abundance: many; d_gene: -; j_gene: TRBJ1-2
CDR3nt: TGCAGTGCTGGCGGTACCACTGAGACCGGGGAGCTGTTTTTT; CDR3aa: CSAGGTTETGELFF; v_gene: TRBV20-1; abundance: many; d_gene: -; j_gene: TRBJ2-2
CDR3nt: TGTGCCAGCAGCTTTCTTCGTTCGGGCGGAAACATTCAGTACTTC; CDR3aa: CASSFLRSGGNIQYF; v_gene: TRBV7-2; abundance: -; d_gene: -; j_gene: TRBJ2-4
CDR3nt: TGCAGTGCTAGAGGTACAGGGGGCGCGTACCGCTACGAGCAGTACTTC; CDR3aa: CSARGTGGAYRYEQYF; v_gene: TRBV20-1; abundance: many; d_gene: TRBD1; j_gene: TRBJ2-7
CDR3nt: TGTGCCAGCCTTACAGGGGTCGGGGAGACCCAGTACTTC; CDR3aa: CASLTGVGETQYF; v_gene: TRBV7-9; abundance: many; d_gene: TRBD1; j_gene: TRBJ2-5
CDR3nt: TGTGCCAGCAGCTTGGCCTGGGGGGTAAGCGACGGGGAGCTGTTTTTT; CDR3aa: CASSLAWGVSDGELFF; v_gene: TRBV5-6; abundance: -; d_gene: -; j_gene: TRBJ2-2
CDR3nt: TGTGCCACCAGCAGGGGACTAGCGGGGGGTGCAGATACGCAGTATTTT; CDR3aa: CATSRGLAGGADTQYF; v_gene: TRBV15; abundance: -; d_gene: TRBD2; j_gene: TRBJ2-3
CDR3nt: TGTGCCAGCAGTTACGGCCGGGACCTTCGGTCTGGCTACACCTTC; CDR3aa: CASSYGRDLRSGYTF; v_gene: TRBV6-2/TRBV6-3; abundance: -; d_gene: -; j_gene: TRBJ1-2
CDR3nt: TGCAGTGCTAGAGATGAAGGGCTGAGCTTTGGCTACACCTTC; CDR3aa: CSARDEGLSFGYTF; v_gene: TRBV20-1; abundance: -; d_gene: -; j_gene: TRBJ1-2
CDR3nt: TGTGCCAGCAGCGCTGGACTCGGCACTGAAGCTTTCTTT; CDR3aa: CASSAGLGTEAFF; v_gene: TRBV7-3; abundance: many; d_gene: -; j_gene: TRBJ1-1
CDR3nt: TGTGCCAGCAGCTTAGGCGCAGTAGCGCCCCTCTGGGGTGAGCAGTTCTTC; CDR3aa: CASSLGAVAPLWGEQFF; v_gene: TRBV13; abundance: -; d_gene: -; j_gene: TRBJ2-1
CDR3nt: TGTGCCAGTTCCTCCCCGGGACAGGGGATCAGGGCCGGGGAGCTGTTTTTT; CDR3aa: CASSSPGQGIRAGELFF; v_gene: TRBV19; abundance: few; d_gene: TRBD1; j_gene: TRBJ2-2
CDR3nt: TGTGCCAGCAGCACCTCCACAGGGGGCAACACTGAAGCTTTCTTT; CDR3aa: CASSTSTGGNTEAFF; v_gene: TRBV7-9; abundance: many; d_gene: TRBD1; j_gene: TRBJ1-1
CDR3nt: TGTGCCAGCAGCGTAGGAGGGGATTATTACAATGAGCAGTTCTTC; CDR3aa: CASSVGGDYYNEQFF; v_gene: TRBV9; abundance: few; d_gene: -; j_gene: TRBJ2-1
CDR3nt: TGTGCCAGCAGTCCCCTCGGCGGAAACTATGGCTACACCTTC; CDR3aa: CASSPLGGNYGYTF; v_gene: TRBV12-3/TRBV12-4; abundance: -; d_gene: -; j_gene: TRBJ1-2
CDR3nt: TGTGCCAGCAGCCAGGGATTCAATGAGCAGCTCTTC; CDR3aa: CASSQGFNEQLF; v_gene: TRBV14; abundance: -; d_gene: -; j_gene: TRBJ2-1
CDR3nt: TGTGCCACCAGCAGAGTGGCGGCCATAATCACCGGGGAGCTGTTTTTT; CDR3aa: CATSRVAAIITGELFF; v_gene: TRBV15; abundance: -; d_gene: -; j_gene: TRBJ2-2
CDR3nt: TGTGCCAGCAGTTTGGGGTCAGGGGTCGGCTATGGCTACACCTTC; CDR3aa: CASSLGSGVGYGYTF; v_gene: TRBV12-3/TRBV12-4; abundance: many; d_gene: -; j_gene: TRBJ1-2
CDR3nt: TGCAGCGTTGAGGTCAGGGCCTACGAGCAGTACTTC; CDR3aa: CSVEVRAYEQYF; v_gene: TRBV29-1; abundance: many; d_gene: -; j_gene: TRBJ2-7
CDR3nt: TGCAGTGCTAGAGAAGGACAGATGAACACTGAAGCTTTCTTT; CDR3aa: CSAREGQMNTEAFF; v_gene: TRBV20-1; abundance: -; d_gene: -; j_gene: TRBJ1-1
CDR3nt: TGCAGCGCGTGGGGCCTAGACAATGAGCAGTTCTTC; CDR3aa: CSAWGLDNEQFF; v_gene: TRBV29-1; abundance: few; d_gene: -; j_gene: TRBJ2-1
CDR3nt: TGTGCCAGCAGCTTGGGCAGCAGCTACGAGCAGTACTTC; CDR3aa: CASSLGSSYEQYF; v_gene: TRBV5-6; abundance: many; d_gene: -; j_gene: TRBJ2-7
CDR3nt: TGCGCCAGCAGTCAAGGGGGGGCTCCCGACCTCTACGAGCAGTACTTC; CDR3aa: CASSQGGAPDLYEQYF; v_gene: TRBV23-1; abundance: many; d_gene: -; j_gene: TRBJ2-7
CDR3nt: TGTGCCAGCAGTGCAATGAACACTGAAGCTTTCTTT; CDR3aa: CASSAMNTEAFF; v_gene: TRBV19; abundance: -; d_gene: -; j_gene: TRBJ1-1
CDR3nt: TGTGTCAGCAGCACATTCGACAGGGGGCCCTACGAGCAGTACTTC; CDR3aa: CVSSTFDRGPYEQYF; v_gene: TRBV7-2; abundance: few; d_gene: TRBD1; j_gene: TRBJ2-7
CDR3nt: TGCAGTGCCGACTCACTAGGACCTTACGAGCAGTACTTC; CDR3aa: CSADSLGPYEQYF; v_gene: TRBV20-1; abundance: few; d_gene: -; j_gene: TRBJ2-7
CDR3nt: TGTGCCAGCGAAGGGGGCGGTGGAAACACTGAAGCTTTCTTT; CDR3aa: CASEGGGGNTEAFF; v_gene: TRBV10-3; abundance: many; d_gene: TRBD1; j_gene: TRBJ1-1
CDR3nt: TGTGCCAGCAGTCAACAGGGCGGCACTGAAGCTTTCTTT; CDR3aa: CASSQQGGTEAFF; v_gene: TRBV27; abundance: few; d_gene: -; j_gene: TRBJ1-1
CDR3nt: TGTGCCAGCAGCTCGGACAGCTATAATGAAAAACTGTTTTTT; CDR3aa: CASSSDSYNEKLFF; v_gene: TRBV7-2; abundance: many; d_gene: -; j_gene: TRBJ1-4
CDR3nt: TGTGCCAGCAGTTACAGTGGCGGGGGCGAGCAAGAGACCCAGTACTTC; CDR3aa: CASSYSGGGEQETQYF; v_gene: TRBV6-2/TRBV6-3; abundance: many; d_gene: -; j_gene: TRBJ2-5
CDR3nt: TGTGCCAGCAGCTTGGCCGTTAGCGGGTCCTACAATGAGCAGTTCTTC; CDR3aa: CASSLAVSGSYNEQFF; v_gene: TRBV5-6; abundance: -; d_gene: TRBD2; j_gene: TRBJ2-1
CDR3nt: TGTGCCAGTAGTATATCGACAGGGGCCAGAGATACGCAGTATTTT; CDR3aa: CASSISTGARDTQYF; v_gene: TRBV19; abundance: many; d_gene: TRBD1; j_gene: TRBJ2-3
CDR3nt: TGCGCCAGCAGCCGCGAAGGGCAGGTAGCTCTTGGAAACACCATATATTTT; CDR3aa: CASSREGQVALGNTIYF; v_gene: TRBV4-3; abundance: many; d_gene: -; j_gene: TRBJ1-3
CDR3nt: TGTGCCAGCAGCCCTACAGGGAACGGGGAGCTGTTTTTT; CDR3aa: CASSPTGNGELFF; v_gene: TRBV7-9; abundance: -; d_gene: -; j_gene: TRBJ2-2